Sequencing of this T cell receptor beta chain was carried out in a study of T cell responses to AZD1222 COVID-19 vaccine. Generated by immunoSEQ multiplex PCR, the TCRdb table keeps only in-frame clones and is missing some. The repertoire holds around 200,000 clones, with more than 70% as singletons. Trimming removed 1 base from V and 5 bases from J, with 9 bases in between. Germline V CDR1 and CDR2: GTSNPN, SVGIG (reference sequence). CDR3 length equals 12 residues. This clonotype was sampled from an adult who received the AZD1222 COVID-19 vaccine. The sequenced sample was peripheral blood, obtained 28 days after the second AZD1222 dose. The chain carries TRBV30 and TRBJ2-7; D perhaps matches TRBD1 (6 bases). Here the CDR3 reads CAWSAGGHEQYF. As DNA, the CDR3 is TGTGCCTGGAGTGCTGGGGGCCACGAGCAGTACTTC.